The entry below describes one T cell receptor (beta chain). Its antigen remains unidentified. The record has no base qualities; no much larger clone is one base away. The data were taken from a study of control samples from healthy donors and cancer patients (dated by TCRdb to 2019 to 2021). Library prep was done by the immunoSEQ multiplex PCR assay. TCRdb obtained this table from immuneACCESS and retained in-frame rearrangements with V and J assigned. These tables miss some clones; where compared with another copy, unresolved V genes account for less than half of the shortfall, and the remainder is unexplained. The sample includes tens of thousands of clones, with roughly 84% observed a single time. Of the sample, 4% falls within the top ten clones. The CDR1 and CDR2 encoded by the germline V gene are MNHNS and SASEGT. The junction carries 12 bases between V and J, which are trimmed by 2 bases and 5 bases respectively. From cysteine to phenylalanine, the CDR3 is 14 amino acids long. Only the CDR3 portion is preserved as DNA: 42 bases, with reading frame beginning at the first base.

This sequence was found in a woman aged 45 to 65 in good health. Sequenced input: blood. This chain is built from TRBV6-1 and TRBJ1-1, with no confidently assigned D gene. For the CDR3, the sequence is CASSELFLGTEAFF. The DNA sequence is TGTGCCAGCAGTGAATTATTCCTAGGTACTGAAGCTTTCTTT.